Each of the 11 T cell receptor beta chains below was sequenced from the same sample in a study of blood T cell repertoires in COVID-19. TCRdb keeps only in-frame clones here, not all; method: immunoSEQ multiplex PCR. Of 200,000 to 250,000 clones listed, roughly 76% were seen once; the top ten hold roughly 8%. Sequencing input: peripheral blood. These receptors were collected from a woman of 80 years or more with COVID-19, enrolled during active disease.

The CDR3 bases are TGTGCCAGCAGCCAGGGGACTAGCCCCTACGAGCAGTACTTC. It is translated as CASSQGTSPYEQYF. J is TRBJ2-7 and V is TRBV5-4, with TRBD2 matching over 9 bases. Germline V gene sequence: CDR1 SGHNT, CDR2 YYREEE (reference sequence). The CDR3 totals 14 residues. The V and J ends lost 4 bases and 2 bases, in that order; junction bases with no gene match: 4.

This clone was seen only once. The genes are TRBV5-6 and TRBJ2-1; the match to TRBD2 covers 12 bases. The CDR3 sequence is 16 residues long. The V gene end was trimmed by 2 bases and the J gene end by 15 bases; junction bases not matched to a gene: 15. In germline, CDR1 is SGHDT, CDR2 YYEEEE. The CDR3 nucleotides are TGTGCCAGCAGCTTACCCACTAGCGGGGGGCTCCGAGGGGCGTTCTTC. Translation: CASSLPTSGGLRGAFF.

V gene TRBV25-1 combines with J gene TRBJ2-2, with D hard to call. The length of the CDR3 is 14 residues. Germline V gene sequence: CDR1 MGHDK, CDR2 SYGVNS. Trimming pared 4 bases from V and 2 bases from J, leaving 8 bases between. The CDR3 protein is CASSVASNTGELFF. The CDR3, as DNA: TGTGCCAGCAGTGTAGCCTCAAACACCGGGGAGCTGTTTTTT. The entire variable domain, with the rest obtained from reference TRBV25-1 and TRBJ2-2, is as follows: EADIYQTPRYLVIGTGKKITLECSQTMGHDKMYWYQQDPGMELHLIHYSYGVNSTEKGDLSSESTVSRIRTEHFPLTLESARPSHTSQYLCASSVASNTGELFFGEGSRLTVL.

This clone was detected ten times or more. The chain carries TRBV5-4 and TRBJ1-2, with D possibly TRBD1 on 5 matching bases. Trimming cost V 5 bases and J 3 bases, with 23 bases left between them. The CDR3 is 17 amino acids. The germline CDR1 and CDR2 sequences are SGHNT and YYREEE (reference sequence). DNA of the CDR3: TGTGCCAGCAGTTTCCCGGGACTAGGTGAAAAGGACTATGGCTACACCTTC. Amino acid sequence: CASSFPGLGEKDYGYTF.

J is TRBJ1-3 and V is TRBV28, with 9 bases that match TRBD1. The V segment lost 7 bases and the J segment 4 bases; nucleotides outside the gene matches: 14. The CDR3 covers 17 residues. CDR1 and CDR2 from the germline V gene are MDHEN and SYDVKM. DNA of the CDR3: TGTGCCAGCAACCCCGGGACAGGGATTTTGAGAGGAAACACCATATATTTT. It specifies CASNPGTGILRGNTIYF.

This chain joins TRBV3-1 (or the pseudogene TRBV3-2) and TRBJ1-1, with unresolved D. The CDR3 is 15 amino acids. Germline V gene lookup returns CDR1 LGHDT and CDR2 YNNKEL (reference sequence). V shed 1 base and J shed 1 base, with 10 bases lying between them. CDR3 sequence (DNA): TGTGCCAGCAGCCAAGGCATGGGCAGGAACACTGAAGCTTTCTTT. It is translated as CASSQGMGRNTEAFF.

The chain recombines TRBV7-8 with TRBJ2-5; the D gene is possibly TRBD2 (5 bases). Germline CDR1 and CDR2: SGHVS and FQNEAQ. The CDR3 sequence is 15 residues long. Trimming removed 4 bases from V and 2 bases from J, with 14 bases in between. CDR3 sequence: CASSSRGGGQETQYF. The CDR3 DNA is TGTGCCAGCAGCTCCCGTGGAGGTGGTCAAGAGACCCAGTACTTC.

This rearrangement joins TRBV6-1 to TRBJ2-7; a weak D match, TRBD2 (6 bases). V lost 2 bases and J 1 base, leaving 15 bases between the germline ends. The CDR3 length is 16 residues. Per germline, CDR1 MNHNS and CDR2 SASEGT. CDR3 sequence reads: CASSEFGGLGSYEQYF. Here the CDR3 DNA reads TGTGCCAGCAGTGAATTTGGAGGGCTTGGGTCCTACGAGCAGTACTTC.

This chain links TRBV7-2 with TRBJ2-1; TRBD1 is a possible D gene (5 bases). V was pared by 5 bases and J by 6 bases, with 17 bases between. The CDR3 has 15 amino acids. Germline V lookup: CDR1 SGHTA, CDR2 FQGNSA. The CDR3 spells CASSIYRTTSNEQFF. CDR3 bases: TGTGCCAGCAGCATTTACAGGACAACTTCCAATGAGCAGTTCTTC. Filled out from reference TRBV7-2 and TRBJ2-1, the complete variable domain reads GAGVSQSPSNKVTEKGKDVELRCDPISGHTALYWYRQSLGQGLEFLIYFQGNSAPDKSGLPSDRFSAERTGGSVSTLTIQRTQQEDSAVYLCASSIYRTTSNEQFFGPGTRLTVL.

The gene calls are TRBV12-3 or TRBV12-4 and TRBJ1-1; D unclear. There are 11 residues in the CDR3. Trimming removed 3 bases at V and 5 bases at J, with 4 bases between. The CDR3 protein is CASSFGTEAFF. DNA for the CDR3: TGTGCCAGCAGTTTCGGGACTGAAGCTTTCTTT.

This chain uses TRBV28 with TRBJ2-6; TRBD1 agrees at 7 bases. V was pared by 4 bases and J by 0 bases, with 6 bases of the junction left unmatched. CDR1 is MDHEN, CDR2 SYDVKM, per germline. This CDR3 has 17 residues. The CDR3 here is CASSWWQGDSGANVLTF. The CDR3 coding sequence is TGTGCCAGCAGTTGGTGGCAGGGGGACTCTGGGGCCAACGTCCTGACTTTC.